The rows below give T cell receptor beta chains drawn from one sample of a study of a mutant IDH1 vaccine in newly diagnosed glioma. These receptors' targets are unknown. Profiled with immunoSEQ multiplex PCR; TCRdb holds only in-frame clones, not every one. The table records roughly 45,000 clones, about 81% of them present only once. This sample comprised PBMCs, obtained from a glioma patient whose treatment included an IDH1 peptide vaccine. These receptors came from a woman between 18 and 29 years old with glioma. Some clones in this sample may be carry-over from other donors' samples. The CDR3 runs from the conserved cysteine through the conserved F or W. The order of the fields is J gene, V gene, clone size, CDR3 protein. Size values are once, few and many counts, or a class for expanded clones, and some rows have none.

j_gene: TRBJ1-1
v_gene: TRBV19
abundance: -
CDR3aa: CASSMHRGTGTEAFF

j_gene: TRBJ1-5
v_gene: TRBV5-1
abundance: once
CDR3aa: CALHRGGSNQPQHF

j_gene: TRBJ2-1
v_gene: TRBV11-2
abundance: -
CDR3aa: CASSLWVSEQFF

j_gene: TRBJ2-2
v_gene: TRBV12-5
abundance: -
CDR3aa: CASGYGRHTGELFF

j_gene: TRBJ2-5
v_gene: TRBV9
abundance: -
CDR3aa: CASSALGTSGGAERETQYF

j_gene: TRBJ2-5
v_gene: TRBV5-1
abundance: -
CDR3aa: CASSLAVNRETQYF

j_gene: TRBJ1-3
v_gene: TRBV9
abundance: -
CDR3aa: CASSTGLSGNTIYF

j_gene: TRBJ2-7
v_gene: TRBV7-6
abundance: -
CDR3aa: CASSSLGDYEQYF

j_gene: TRBJ2-2
v_gene: TRBV6-1
abundance: -
CDR3aa: CASSEASGRGTGELFF

j_gene: TRBJ1-2
v_gene: TRBV6-6
abundance: -
CDR3aa: CASSPWTGDYGYTF

j_gene: TRBJ2-1
v_gene: TRBV7-2
abundance: -
CDR3aa: CASSRRQGAVNEQFF

j_gene: TRBJ1-6
v_gene: TRBV6-6
abundance: -
CDR3aa: CASRSGFGQGNSPLHF

j_gene: TRBJ2-7
v_gene: TRBV5-6
abundance: -
CDR3aa: CASSSRVSYEQYF

j_gene: TRBJ1-5
v_gene: TRBV2
abundance: -
CDR3aa: CASATGWAGGESNQPQHF

j_gene: TRBJ2-7
v_gene: TRBV7-9
abundance: -
CDR3aa: CASSLTGTYEQYF

j_gene: TRBJ2-1
v_gene: TRBV29-1
abundance: once
CDR3aa: CSVAGLRYYNEQFF